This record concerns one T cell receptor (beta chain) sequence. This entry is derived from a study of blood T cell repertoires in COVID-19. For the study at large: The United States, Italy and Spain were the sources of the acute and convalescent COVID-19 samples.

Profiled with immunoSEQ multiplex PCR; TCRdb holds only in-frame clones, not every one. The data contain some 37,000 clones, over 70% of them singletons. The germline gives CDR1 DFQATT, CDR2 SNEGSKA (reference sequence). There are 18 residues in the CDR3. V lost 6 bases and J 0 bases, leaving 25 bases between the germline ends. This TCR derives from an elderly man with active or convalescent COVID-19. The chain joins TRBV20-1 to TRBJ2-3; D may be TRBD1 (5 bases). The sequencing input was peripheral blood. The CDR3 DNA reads TGCAGTGCCAGTGGCGCGACCAAGGGGTTCCCTAGCACAGATACGCAGTATTTT. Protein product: CSASGATKGFPSTDTQYF.